One sample yielded the 23 T cell receptor beta chains listed below, sequenced in a study of tumor-infiltrating lymphocytes in oesophageal squamous cell carcinoma. One entry per CDR3 protein, called by TCRdb with MiXCR from the PCR reads. The table has roughly 16,000 distinct CDR3 sequences, less than 55% seen once. The sequenced sample was normal esophageal tissue next to the tumor. Receptors were obtained from a female donor with esophageal squamous cell carcinoma.

This clonotype was detected ten times or more. It may be a read error: a sequence one base away is much more abundant. V and J are TRBV12-3 or TRBV12-4 and TRBJ2-5; 9 nucleotides line up with TRBD2. V trimming: 6 bases; J trimming: 11 bases; junction bases outside the gene matches: 19. There are 16 residues in the CDR3. CDR3 bases: TGTGCCAGCAGCCGCTTAGCGGGAGACTCCTACAATGAGCAGTACTTC. This gives the protein CASSRLAGDSYNEQYF.

This sequence joins TRBV7-2 and TRBJ2-5; 7 nucleotides align to TRBD1. Near its end, the DNA agrees better with TRBJ2-1, so the J call may be wrong. The CDR3 sequence is 14 residues long. In germline, CDR1 is SGHTA, CDR2 FQGNSA. The CDR3 sequence: CASSLKNRGNEQFF. DNA for the CDR3: TGTGCCAGCAGTCTGAAAAACAGGGGCAATGAGCAGTTCTTC.

The chain uses TRBV11-1 and TRBJ1-2; TRBD1 matches 7 bases. The J call may not be correct, given that the DNA end is closer to TRBJ2-7. The CDR3 is 14 amino acids. In germline, CDR1 is SGHAT, CDR2 FQDESV (reference sequence). The CDR3 region has the DNA TGTGCCAGCAGCTTGGGACAGCAACCCTACGAGCAGTACTTC. It codes for CASSLGQQPYEQYF.

Concerning this clonotype: At one end the junction does not follow the germline gene, possibly because of a read error. CDR3 nucleotide sequence: TGTGCCAGCAGTGAAGCCACCGGAAATCAGCCCCAGAATTTT. Translating it yields CASSEATGNQPQNF. The J gene is TRBJ1-5, the V gene TRBV6-1; the D is unclear. CDR1 is MNHNS and CDR2 is SASEGT in the germline V gene. The CDR3 covers 14 residues.

Many counts were recorded for this clonotype. This chain uses TRBV7-2 with TRBJ2-5; the D is unclear. The CDR3 is 13 amino acids. The V and J ends lost 1 base and 2 bases respectively, with 5 bases between them. The germline CDR1 and CDR2 sequences are SGHTA and FQGNSA. CDR3 residues: CASSLVLQETQYF. The CDR3, as DNA: TGTGCCAGCAGCTTAGTCTTACAAGAGACCCAGTACTTC.

This clonotype was recorded a few times. V and J are TRBV11-2 and TRBJ2-5; the match to TRBD2 covers 8 bases. The DNA end is a closer match to TRBJ2-1, so the J assignment may be wrong. The CDR3 contains 16 residues. CDR1 is SGHAT, CDR2 FQNNGV, per germline. The CDR3 region is CASSRRGSGGYNEQFF. As DNA, the CDR3 is TGTGCCAGCAGCCGGCGGGGGAGCGGGGGCTACAATGAGCAGTTCTTC.

This clonotype was detected once. This chain connects TRBV10-3 to TRBJ2-6, with 9 bases aligning to TRBD1. The end of the DNA is better explained by TRBJ2-5, so the J call may be wrong. Germline V lookup: CDR1 ENHRY, CDR2 SYGVKD. This CDR3 is built from 19 residues. CDR3 DNA sequence: TGTGCCATCAGTGTCCTCCGGGGGAGCGGGACAGGGTTTTTGGAGACCCAGTACTTC. It is translated as CAISVLRGSGTGFLETQYF.

This clonotype was counted ten times or more. This chain connects TRBV7-2 to TRBJ2-7, with D uncertain. This CDR3 is 11 amino acids long. Trimming took 5 bases from V and 5 from J, leaving 7 bases between them. Germline CDR1 reads SGHTA; CDR2 reads FQGNSA. This chain's CDR3 is CASSPGNEQYF. CDR3 DNA sequence: TGTGCCAGCAGCCCCGGCAACGAGCAGTACTTC. Filled out from reference TRBV7-2 and TRBJ2-7, the complete variable domain reads GAGVSQSPSNKVTEKGKDVELRCDPISGHTALYWYRQSLGQGLEFLIYFQGNSAPDKSGLPSDRFSAERTGGSVSTLTIQRTQQEDSAVYLCASSPGNEQYFGPGTRLTVT.

About this clonotype itself: A junction boundary mismatches the germline segment, possibly from a read error. The V gene is TRBV11-2, the J gene TRBJ2-7; tentatively, D is TRBD1 (6 bases). Germline V lookup: CDR1 SGHAT, CDR2 FQNNGV. There are 15 residues in the CDR3. The CDR3 DNA reads TGTGCCAGCCGCTTGGGGGCCAGTCCCGTCCACGAGCAGTACTTC. Encoded protein: CASRLGASPVHEQYF. Filled out from reference TRBV11-2 and TRBJ2-7, the complete variable domain reads EAGVAQSPRYKIIEKRQSVAFWCNPISGHATLYWYQQILGQGPKLLIQFQNNGVVDDSQLPKDRFSAERLKGVDSTLKIQPAKLEDSAVYLCASRLGASPVHEQYFGPGTRLTVT.

This rearrangement joins TRBV11-3 to TRBJ2-4, with D perhaps matching TRBD1 (6 bases). Judging by the DNA end, TRBJ2-5 fits better; the J call may be wrong. CDR1 is SGHNT, CDR2 YENEEA, per germline. The CDR3 is 15 residues long. The CDR3 region has the DNA TGTGCCAGCAGCTTAGCAAATCAGGGGTGGGAGACCCAGTACTTC. As protein: CASSLANQGWETQYF.

To note about this clonotype: The missing conserved phenylalanine or tryptophan at the end of this CDR3 makes a read error likely. Because the CDR3's place on the DNA is in doubt, the DNA is left out and the CDR3 is given as listed by TCRdb. The chain employs TRBV5-4 and TRBJ2-6; TRBD1, as called in the table, went unchecked against the DNA. From its first to its last residue, the CDR3 has 16 amino acids. The V gene's germline CDR1 is SGHNT and CDR2 YYREEE (reference sequence). The CDR3 spells CASSLSVAYNEQFFGA.

This clonotype was recorded many times. The V gene is TRBV2, the J gene TRBJ2-7; 14 bases map to TRBD2. The CDR3 loop spans 24 amino acids. Trimming removed 4 bases from V and 3 bases from J; junction bases left unmatched: 29. The germline V gene encodes CDR1 SNHLY and CDR2 FYNNEI. CDR3 sequence: CASSVSSPGTEGLAGALQYYEQYF. The CDR3 coding sequence is TGTGCCAGCAGTGTCTCTTCTCCTGGGACAGAGGGACTAGCGGGAGCTCTTCAATACTACGAGCAGTACTTC.

In regard to this clonotype: One end of the junction varies from germline; a read error may be responsible. The gene calls are TRBV5-3 and TRBJ2-3; no definite D call. TRBV5-3 belongs to the ORF category, with a function that is uncertain. This CDR3 contains 14 residues. CDR3: CASSLSGSSDTQYF. The CDR3 nucleotides read TGTGCCAGCAGCTTATCTGGTAGCTCAGATACGCAGTATTTT.

In its sample, this clonotype was seen many times. The chain couples TRBV28 to TRBJ2-2; TRBD2 aligns across 14 bases. The CDR3 has 20 residues. The V gene's germline CDR1 is MDHEN and CDR2 SYDVKM. Trimming took 4 bases from V and 1 from J; bases not matched to a gene: 11. The DNA of the CDR3 is TGTGCCAGCAGTTCCCCGTCCTCGACTAGCGGGAGGGGGAACACCGGGGAGCTGTTTTTT. This sequence encodes CASSSPSSTSGRGNTGELFF.

This clonotype was detected once. The chain couples TRBV10-3 to TRBJ2-5; 8 bases agree with TRBD2. The CDR3 is 13 residues long. The germline V gene encodes CDR1 ENHRY and CDR2 SYGVKD. V lost 7 bases to trimming and J lost 5 bases; unmatched junction nucleotides: 6. CDR3 nucleotides: TGTGCCATCACAAGCGGGAGTTTGGAGACCCAGTACTTC. The encoded protein is CAITSGSLETQYF.

This clonotype showed up just a few times. The chain is built from TRBV27 and TRBJ2-5; D remains unclear. The J call may be in error: the DNA end matches TRBJ2-7 better. Germline-derived CDR1 and CDR2 are MNHEY and SMNVEV (reference sequence). The CDR3 consists of 14 residues. CDR3 loop: CASSSSLESNEQYF. The CDR3 nucleotides read TGTGCCAGCAGTTCGTCTTTGGAGTCCAACGAGCAGTACTTC.

This clonotype is deemed large. The CDR3 nucleotides are TGTGCCAGCAGCCAGGGGATCGGGACTGGGGCCAACGTCCTGACTTTC. Its protein product is CASSQGIGTGANVLTF. This rearrangement joins TRBV7-6 to TRBJ2-6; TRBD1 is a possible D gene (6 bases). Germline CDR1 reads SGHVS; CDR2 reads FNYEAQ. Trimming left V 5 bases short and J 2 bases short, with 13 bases between. CDR3 length equals 16 residues.

This clonotype was observed a few times. The chain recombines TRBV5-1 with TRBJ2-5; 9 bases agree with TRBD2. The ends lost 3 bases at V and 7 bases at J; junction bases unmatched: 22. In germline, CDR1 is SGHRS, CDR2 YFSETQ. This CDR3 spans 19 amino acids. CDR3 bases: TGCGCCAGCAGCTCGACCTTGAGGGGACTTAGCGGGAGAGGCGTGACCCAGTACTTC. Translation gives CASSSTLRGLSGRGVTQYF.

This clonotype has ten or more counts. The chain has TRBV19 and TRBJ2-3; 8 bases line up with TRBD2. The V gene's germline CDR1 is LNHDA and CDR2 SQIVND (reference sequence). V lost 4 bases, J lost 3 bases, and 3 bases stayed unmatched. The CDR3 extends over 14 amino acids. CDR3 coding DNA: TGTGCCAGTAGTACAGGGACTAGGACAGATACGCAGTATTTT. This sequence encodes CASSTGTRTDTQYF.

The rearrangement joins TRBV6-1 to TRBJ2-2; TRBD1 matches at 9 bases. Germline CDR1 MNHNS, CDR2 SASEGT. After removal of 7 bases from V and 4 bases from J, the junction contained 7 bases not matched to a gene. The CDR3 totals 15 residues. The CDR3: CASIRGTGRTGELFF. The CDR3 DNA reads TGTGCCAGCATTAGGGGGACAGGGCGCACCGGGGAGCTGTTTTTT.

This clonotype was detected ten times or more. The CDR3 region is CASRLQGETDTQYF. In DNA, the CDR3 is TGTGCCAGCAGACTACAGGGAGAGACAGATACGCAGTATTTT. J is TRBJ2-3 and V is TRBV6-1, with a possible D match to TRBD1 (6 bases). The V end lost 6 bases, the J end lost 3 bases, and 13 bases lay between the germline ends. This CDR3 spans 14 amino acids. Germline CDR1 reads MNHNS; CDR2 reads SASEGT.

This clonotype was recorded many times. V usage is TRBV19 and J usage is TRBJ2-7, with D maybe TRBD2 (6 bases). The CDR3 consists of 15 residues. Germline CDR1 and CDR2: LNHDA and SQIVND (reference sequence). V was clipped by 6 bases and J by 2 bases, with 17 bases between them. DNA of the CDR3: TGTGCCAGTAGCCTCAGACTAGTTGGTACCTACGAGCAGTACTTC. As protein: CASSLRLVGTYEQYF. Based on the CDR3 plus reference TRBV19 and TRBJ2-7, the full variable domain is DGGITQSPKYLFRKEGQNVTLSCEQNLNHDAMYWYRQDPGQGLRLIYYSQIVNDFQKGDIAEGYSVSREKKESFPLTVTSAQKNPTAFYLCASSLRLVGTYEQYFGPGTRLTVT.

V usage is TRBV19 and J usage is TRBJ1-5; 8 bases are shared with TRBD1. The CDR3 extends over 18 amino acids. CDR1 is LNHDA, CDR2 SQIVND, per germline (reference sequence). The junction had 11 bases not matched to a gene; V was cut back by 4 bases and J by 0 bases. CDR3 protein: CASSSGQGGRYSNQPQHF. CDR3 sequence (DNA): TGTGCCAGTAGTAGCGGACAGGGAGGGAGATATAGCAATCAGCCCCAGCATTTT. The complete variable domain, with remaining parts taken from reference TRBV19 and TRBJ1-5, reads DGGITQSPKYLFRKEGQNVTLSCEQNLNHDAMYWYRQDPGQGLRLIYYSQIVNDFQKGDIAEGYSVSREKKESFPLTVTSAQKNPTAFYLCASSSGQGGRYSNQPQHFGDGTRLSIL.